These 26 T cell receptor beta chains originate from one sample sequenced in a study of blood T cell repertoires in COVID-19. The protocol was immunoSEQ multiplex PCR, while the TCRdb copy is restricted to in-frame clones and leaves out a portion. The sample has about 210,000 clones, almost 85% seen once. Sample: peripheral blood. These receptors all come from a woman aged 35 to 49 with acute or convalescent COVID-19.

The chain carries TRBV6-5 and TRBJ2-3; perhaps TRBD2 as D (7 bases). Germline CDR1 and CDR2: MNHEY and SVGAGI. CDR3 length: 15 residues. V was cut by 6 bases and J by 4 bases, with 17 bases left in between. This CDR3 is CASRSRGAPPDTQYF. The CDR3 region has the DNA TGTGCCAGCAGATCACGGGGGGCCCCCCCAGATACGCAGTATTTT.

For the CDR3, the DNA is TGCGCCAGCAGGGAAGGTGGAACAGGGAATGAAAAACTGTTTTTT. This translates into CASREGGTGNEKLFF. V is TRBV5-1 and J is TRBJ1-4, with a tentative D call TRBD1 (6 bases). The CDR3 is 15 amino acids. Germline assignment: CDR1 SGHRS and CDR2 YFSETQ. V dropped 5 bases and J dropped 5 bases, with 16 bases sitting between them.

DNA for the CDR3: TGCAGCGTCGAGGAGGGGCCGGACGAGCAGTACTTC. Translated: CSVEEGPDEQYF. V gene TRBV29-1 combines with J gene TRBJ2-7; a possible D gene is TRBD2 (6 bases). CDR1 is SQVTM, CDR2 ANQGSEA, per germline. The CDR3 covers 12 residues. Trimming pared 6 bases from V and 5 bases from J, leaving 14 bases between.

The rearrangement uses TRBV6-1 and TRBJ2-7; a weak D match, TRBD2 (5 bases). Germline values: CDR1 MNHNS, CDR2 SASEGT. The CDR3 contains 13 residues. V was pared by 2 bases and J by 3 bases, with 8 bases between. This CDR3 reads CASSESRGYEQYF. As DNA, the CDR3 is TGTGCCAGCAGTGAAAGTCGGGGCTACGAGCAGTACTTC.

The chain carries TRBV9 and TRBJ1-1; 7 nucleotides agree with TRBD1. The CDR3 runs to 15 residues. CDR1 and CDR2 (germline): SGDLS, YYNGEE. V was pared by 2 bases and J by 0 bases, with 4 bases of the junction left unmatched. CDR3 in amino acids: CASSVGDSLNTEAFF. The CDR3 DNA follows: TGTGCCAGCAGCGTCGGGGACAGCCTGAACACTGAAGCTTTCTTT.

Written as DNA, the CDR3 is TGTGCCAGCAGCCAGGCGGGTCAGGCATGGGGCTACACCTTC. It is translated as CASSQAGQAWGYTF. J is TRBJ1-2 and V is TRBV3-1 (or the pseudogene TRBV3-2); D unclear. This CDR3 has 14 residues. Per germline, CDR1 LGHDT and CDR2 YNNKEL (reference sequence). Between the trimmed V and J ends, which lost 3 bases and 8 bases, there was a span of 16 bases.

J is TRBJ2-3 and V is TRBV5-1, with D unclear. Per the germline V gene, CDR1 is SGHRS and CDR2 is YFSETQ. V shed 1 base and J shed 2 bases, with 14 bases lying between them. The CDR3 sequence is 16 residues long. In nucleotides, the CDR3 is TGCGCCAGCAGCTTGATCCTCACAAGTGCCACAGATACGCAGTATTTT. It translates to CASSLILTSATDTQYF.

The chain has TRBV5-8 and TRBJ2-1; possibly TRBD1 for D (6 bases). This CDR3 is built from 12 residues. V was cut by 3 bases and J by 12 bases, with 13 bases left in between. Germline V gene sequence: CDR1 SGHTS, CDR2 YDEGEE. This chain's CDR3 is CASSSRTDRQFF. The CDR3 DNA reads as TGTGCCAGCAGCTCCCGGACAGATCGGCAGTTCTTC.

The chain is built from TRBV5-4 and TRBJ2-6; a possible D gene is TRBD2 (6 bases). The V end was cut by 4 bases, the J end by 2 bases, with 10 bases between. CDR1 and CDR2 (germline): SGHNT, YYREEE (reference sequence). The CDR3 loop spans 15 amino acids. In nucleotides, the CDR3 is TGTGCCAGCAGCCAGTGGGGGGCTGGGGCCAACGTCCTGACTTTC. This encodes CASSQWGAGANVLTF.

The chain is built from TRBV15 and TRBJ2-7; D gene uncertain. From germline, CDR1 is LNHNV and CDR2 YYDKDF (reference sequence). This CDR3 region has 13 residues. Trimming cost V 5 bases and J 3 bases, with 11 bases left between them. The CDR3 DNA follows: TGTGCCACCAGCCGAAATCAGTTCTACGAGCAGTACTTC. Translation: CATSRNQFYEQYF.

The chain recombines TRBV3-1 (or the pseudogene TRBV3-2) with TRBJ1-2; D ambiguous. The V gene lost 2 bases and the J gene lost 8 bases, with 6 bases spanning the gap. The CDR3 length is 11 residues. Germline values: CDR1 LGHDT, CDR2 YNNKEL (reference sequence). DNA for the CDR3: TGTGCCAGCAGCCAATACGAGGGCTACACCTTC. It yields the protein CASSQYEGYTF.

This clone was observed a single time. This chain connects TRBV3-1 (or the pseudogene TRBV3-2) to TRBJ1-4, with TRBD1 identical over 7 bases. V trimming: 1 base; J trimming: 10 bases; junction bases outside the gene matches: 6. The CDR3 length is 14 residues. Per germline, CDR1 LGHDT and CDR2 YNNKEL (reference sequence). The DNA of the CDR3 is TGTGCCAGCAGCCAAGGTACAGGGGTTTTAAAACTGTTTTTT. This gives the protein CASSQGTGVLKLFF.

The chain recombines TRBV5-1 with TRBJ2-3; D unclear. The CDR3 runs 15 residues. Looked up from germline, CDR1 is SGHRS and CDR2 is YFSETQ. Trimming pared 4 bases from V and 2 bases from J, leaving 14 bases between. CDR3 in DNA: TGCGCCAGCAGCAACGGAGCGCAGACCACAGATACGCAGTATTTT. Translated: CASSNGAQTTDTQYF. The full variable domain, its missing parts supplied by reference TRBV5-1 and TRBJ2-3, is KAGVTQTPRYLIKTRGQQVTLSCSPISGHRSVSWYQQTPGQGLQFLFEYFSETQRNKGNFPGRFSGRQFSNSRSEMNVSTLELGDSALYLCASSNGAQTTDTQYFGPGTRLTVL.

V and J are TRBV5-1 and TRBJ2-1; D is undetermined. V was trimmed by 1 base and J by 9 bases, leaving 5 bases between them. CDR1 and CDR2 (germline): SGHRS, YFSETQ. The CDR3 is made up of 11 amino acids. The DNA of the CDR3 is TGCGCCAGCAGCTTGCTGAGTGAGCAGTTCTTC. It specifies CASSLLSEQFF.

V gene TRBV7-7 combines with J gene TRBJ1-6; D uncertain. CDR1 is SSHAT, CDR2 FNYEAQ, per germline (reference sequence). V was trimmed by 3 bases and J by 6 bases, leaving 6 bases between them. The CDR3 extends over 13 amino acids. CDR3 bases: TGTGCCAGCAGCTTGAGCGCTAATTCACCCCTCCACTTT. The encoded protein is CASSLSANSPLHF.

This clone was observed once. This chain connects TRBV20-1 to TRBJ2-3; D not certain. The ends were cut back, 3 bases at V and 5 bases at J, with 3 bases in the middle. Germline CDR1 DFQATT, CDR2 SNEGSKA (reference sequence). The CDR3 runs to 10 residues. CDR3 sequence reads: CSASRDTQYF. CDR3 bases: TGCAGTGCTAGTCGAGATACGCAGTATTTT.

The table lists this clone with a count of one. The chain carries TRBV5-1 and TRBJ2-1; 10 bases align to TRBD2. The CDR3 consists of 15 residues. Germline values: CDR1 SGHRS, CDR2 YFSETQ. V shed 3 bases and J 6 bases; nucleotides not matched to a gene: 6. The CDR3: CASSWLAGEGNEQFF. In nucleotides, the CDR3 is TGCGCCAGCAGCTGGCTAGCGGGAGAGGGCAATGAGCAGTTCTTC.

V and J are TRBV6-5 and TRBJ1-2, with D possibly TRBD1 on 5 matching bases. This CDR3 is 12 amino acids long. The germline V gene encodes CDR1 MNHEY and CDR2 SVGAGI. V lost 7 bases and J 12 bases, leaving 18 bases between the germline ends. CDR3: CASNPGGGLNTF. DNA for the CDR3: TGTGCCAGCAACCCGGGGGGGGGACTTAACACCTTC.

The chain recombines TRBV7-2 with TRBJ1-1; D ambiguous. V gave up 1 base and J gave up 1 base, with 13 bases separating them. The CDR3 extends over 16 amino acids. The germline V gene has CDR1 SGHTA and CDR2 FQGNSA. In DNA form, the CDR3 reads TGTGCCAGCAGCTTAGAAATACACACCCCGAACACTGAAGCTTTCTTT. This codes for CASSLEIHTPNTEAFF.

This clone was counted only a few times. The chain combines TRBV6-5 with TRBJ1-4, with TRBD1 matching 7 bases. Germline trimming cut 5 bases from V and 11 bases from J; bases unmatched to any gene: 5. CDR1 and CDR2 from the germline V gene are MNHEY and SVGAGI. CDR3 size: 12 residues. The CDR3 reads CASSTGVGKLFF. The CDR3 DNA reads TGTGCCAGCAGTACAGGGGTCGGGAAACTGTTTTTT.

This chain links TRBV29-1 with TRBJ2-3; D ambiguous. Trimming took 7 bases from V and 5 from J, leaving 7 bases between them. CDR3 length: 10 residues. Looked up from germline, CDR1 is SQVTM and CDR2 is ANQGSEA. The CDR3 DNA is TGCAGCGCCCGTCGAGATACGCAGTATTTT. Its protein is CSARRDTQYF.

The chain combines TRBV18 with TRBJ2-6, with a possible D match to TRBD2 (6 bases). The CDR3 runs to 16 residues. V lost 3 bases to trimming and J lost 2 bases, with 11 bases between them. The germline gives CDR1 KGHSH, CDR2 LQKENI. CDR3 in DNA: TGTGCCAGCTCACCCCCCGGGGGACCTGGGGCCAACGTCCTGACTTTC. The encoded protein is CASSPPGGPGANVLTF.

The chain combines TRBV2 with TRBJ2-7, with D uncertain. V lost 6 bases and J lost 1, with 4 bases in between. The CDR3 has 11 residues. The germline CDR1 and CDR2 sequences are SNHLY and FYNNEI. The CDR3 here is CASSPSYEQYF. CDR3 in DNA: TGTGCCAGCAGCCCGTCCTACGAGCAGTACTTC.

On this clone itself: The same CDR3 is also encoded by other DNA sequences in this sample. The chain links TRBV7-7 to TRBJ2-1, with 7 bases lining up with TRBD2. Germline V gene data show CDR1 as SSHAT and CDR2 as FNYEAQ (reference sequence). This CDR3 has 14 amino acids. V gave up 1 base and J gave up 4 bases; unmatched junction bases: 1. The CDR3 DNA reads TGTGCCAGCAGCTTAGGGGGGGGTTACAATGAGCAGTTCTTC. Its protein is CASSLGGGYNEQFF.

The gene calls are TRBV24-1 and TRBJ1-4; D remains unclear. Germline V lookup: CDR1 KGHDR, CDR2 SFDVKD. This CDR3 region has 13 residues. Deletions cut 4 bases from V and 7 bases from J, with 9 bases between. CDR3 in DNA: TGTGCCACCAGTGAGGAGAGATTTGAAAAACTGTTTTTT. The encoded protein is CATSEERFEKLFF.

The rearrangement uses TRBV13 and TRBJ1-1; a weak D match, TRBD1 (5 bases). V gave up 5 bases and J gave up 1 base, with 11 bases separating them. The CDR3 runs to 14 residues. Per germline, CDR1 PRHDT and CDR2 FYEKMQ (reference sequence). For the CDR3, the DNA is TGTGCCAGCAGCCGCCGTACAGGGAACACTGAAGCTTTCTTT. Translation gives CASSRRTGNTEAFF.